These 6 T cell receptor beta chains were sequenced from one sample in a study of T cell repertoires in cytomegalovirus infection. TCRdb called the reads again in MiXCR, with one record for every CDR3 protein. The sample has a few hundred thousand distinct CDR3 sequences, approximately 15% seen once. The sample comprised CD8+ T cells from PBMCs. Receptors originate from a human donor in good health (CMV status not recorded). Some clones in this sample may be carry-over from other donors' samples.

V usage is TRBV20-1 and J usage is TRBJ1-6, with a possible D match to TRBD1 (5 bases). CDR3 length: 16 amino acids. V was trimmed by 3 bases and J by 5 bases, leaving 17 bases between them. Germline-derived CDR1 and CDR2 are DFQATT and SNEGSKA (reference sequence). The CDR3 protein is CSAREYGDGDNSPLHF. CDR3 nucleotide sequence: TGCAGTGCTAGGGAGTATGGGGACGGTGATAATTCACCCCTCCACTTT.

This clonotype appeared a few times. This chain links TRBV28 with TRBJ2-1; 9 bases map to TRBD1. V trimming: 4 bases; J trimming: 8 bases; junction bases outside the gene matches: 6. The V gene's germline CDR1 is MDHEN and CDR2 SYDVKM. This CDR3 is 14 amino acids long. The CDR3 sequence is CASSSDRGSYEQFF. The CDR3 nucleotides read TGTGCCAGCAGTTCGGACAGGGGTTCCTATGAGCAGTTCTTC.

CDR3 protein: CASSERGSRSYGYTF. In DNA, the CDR3 is TGTGCCAGCAGCGAACGGGGCAGTCGAAGCTATGGCTACACCTTC. The rearrangement links TRBV6-2 or TRBV6-3 to TRBJ1-2; tentative D call: TRBD1 (5 bases). The germline V gene encodes CDR1 MNHEY and CDR2 SVGEGT. This CDR3 contains 15 residues. Trimming pared 6 bases from V and 4 bases from J, leaving 18 bases between.

This clonotype was detected only a few times. The chain recombines TRBV2 with TRBJ2-6; the D gene could be TRBD1 or TRBD2 (6 bases each). Germline CDR1 SNHLY, CDR2 FYNNEI. V was clipped by 7 bases and J by 0 bases, with 10 bases between them. This CDR3 region has 15 residues. The chain's CDR3 is CASTGADSGANVLTF. The CDR3 DNA reads TGTGCCAGCACGGGGGCCGACTCTGGGGCCAACGTCCTGACTTTC.

The rearrangement links TRBV20-1 to TRBJ2-2; 11 bases fit TRBD2. The trim removed 6 bases at V and 2 bases at J, leaving 14 bases unmatched. Germline CDR1 and CDR2: DFQATT and SNEGSKA (reference sequence). CDR3 length equals 18 residues. The CDR3 loop is CSARPLAGEKTNTGELFF. CDR3 coding DNA: TGCAGTGCCCGCCCACTAGCGGGGGAGAAAACTAACACCGGGGAGCTGTTTTTT.

In its sample, this clonotype was seen a few times. The V call is TRBV2, the J call TRBJ1-5; 10 bases fit TRBD1. J gave up 4 bases and V 2 bases, and 5 bases lay outside the gene matches. Germline CDR1 and CDR2: SNHLY and FYNNEI. The CDR3 length is 16 residues. Here the CDR3 reads CASSEFRQGANQPQHF. The DNA of the CDR3 is TGTGCCAGCAGTGAATTTCGACAGGGGGCGAATCAGCCCCAGCATTTT. The whole variable domain, filled in from reference TRBV2 and TRBJ1-5, reads EPEVTQTPSHQVTQMGQEVILRCVPISNHLYFYWYRQILGQKVEFLVSFYNNEISEKSEIFDDQFSVERPDGSNFTLKIRSTKLEDSAMYFCASSEFRQGANQPQHFGDGTRLSIL.